The TCR beta chain described here comes from a study of Ad26.COV2.S vaccination and SARS-CoV-2 variants (dated by TCRdb to about 2021). Concerning the study at large: Vaccine-arm donors were drawn from COV1001, a multicentre, randomized, double-blind, placebo-controlled phase I-IIa trial of Ad26.COV2.S in healthy adults. Dosing of Ad26.COV2.S was intramuscular, at either 5x10^10 or 1x10^11 viral particles, delivered as one shot or as two shots spaced 56 days apart. Investigators remained blinded to trial group allocation during experiments and outcome assessment. A total of about 30 samples were included in the TCR-sequenced set, comprising around 19 Ad26.COV2.S vaccine recipients, 5 placebo recipients and 8 SARS-CoV-2 convalescent individuals. Trial participants were randomized into five groups of five, in which low-dose or high-dose Ad26.COV2.S was given once or twice, or placebo was given on both occasions. Sequencing of the TCRbeta repertoire served to evaluate the specificity and breadth of SARS-CoV-2-reactive T cell receptors following Ad26.COV2.S vaccination. Study-level results and caveats: The study was not powered for comparison of responses between vaccine doses or regimens. Substantial breadth of spike-specific CD8+ and CD4+ T cell responses was reported after vaccination. Comparable non-spike TCR breadth was observed between vaccine and placebo recipients, consistent with only spike being contained in the vaccine. According to the authors, total T cell responses may have been underestimated by the TCR breadth and depth analyses. Ad26.COV2.S recipients had higher spike-specific TCR breadth than placebo recipients (P = 0.0014).

In the paper's terms, the treatment or condition label means: approximately 18 received Ad26.COV2.S at low or high dose, single or two shots; 5 received placebo; per-sample allocation not given. Repertoires of vaccine and placebo recipients were sequenced from samples taken on day 63 after the first injection. Cohort 1b enrolled around 24 adults aged 18-55 years at a single site in Boston, USA, between 29 July and 7 August 2020. Ad26.COV2.S was a replication-incompetent adenovirus type 26 vector expressing a prefusion-stabilized SARS-CoV-2 spike protein from the original Wuhan strain. Comment on this clone: Its antigen is unknown. Base qualities are not provided; no much larger clone lies one nucleotide away.

According to the germline V gene, CDR1 reads SGHRS and CDR2 reads YFSETQ. Taken from cysteine to phenylalanine, the CDR3 has 14 residues. Here the CDR3 DNA is all that survives: 42 bases in frame from base 1. V is cut back by 4 bases and J by 4 bases, with 3 bases in the junction unmatched. TCRbeta CDR3 regions were sequenced with the immunoSEQ Assay. After extraction, genomic DNA underwent amplification by bias-controlled multiplex PCR, followed by high-throughput sequencing. The original pipeline was this. To quantify the absolute abundance of every unique TCRbeta CDR3 region, sequences were collapsed and filtered. T cell fraction was estimated by normalizing TCRbeta template counts to usable DNA, with usable DNA measured through amplification of reference genes found in all nucleated cells. Repertoire TCRs were annotated as SARS-CoV-2-specific by exact matching of V gene, CDR3 amino acid sequence and J gene to a known reactive TCR set. The reference SARS-CoV-2 TCR set was obtained from MIRA and was filtered for enrichment in COVID-19-positive ImmuneCODE repertoires, whereby public or cross-reactive TCRs were removed. Drawing on the MIRA antigens, annotated TCRs were analysed further at the level of specific ORF or position within ORF. Depth was the summed frequency of annotated unique rearrangements, while breadth was defined as annotated unique rearrangements over total unique productive rearrangements. Group comparisons of TCR breadth used two-sided Wilcoxon rank-sum tests. TCRdb re-hosts the immuneACCESS table, in-frame sequences only. Its copies lack some clones; in the studies checked, an unresolved V gene accounts for under half of them, and the cause for the rest is not known. V, J and clone size reflect that table, while D and trimming were determined from the DNA. For this sample there are about 350,000 clones; around nine tenths appear just once. The ten biggest clones cover around 5% of the sample.

The receptor was derived from a person aged 18-60 years who received the Ad26.COV2.S COVID-19 vaccine or a placebo. The sequence links TRBV5-1 to TRBJ2-1; TRBD1 aligns with 9 central bases. The sequenced sample was peripheral blood, obtained in a trial of Ad26.COV2.S vaccine versus placebo. The CDR3 region has the sequence CASSTGTGYNEQFF. The sequenced DNA is TGCGCCAGCAGCACCGGGACAGGGTACAATGAGCAGTTCTTC.